The present TCR beta chain was sequenced within a study of T cell changes during pregnancy in multiple sclerosis. The germline V and J ends were trimmed by 7 bases and 5 bases, with 20 bases remaining between them. The CDR3 is 15 residues long. Per the germline V gene, CDR1 is SEHNR and CDR2 is FQNEAQ (reference sequence). The protocol was immunoSEQ multiplex PCR, while the TCRdb copy is restricted to in-frame clones and leaves out a portion. The table includes just over 20,000 clones, roughly 90% detected once. The source of this sequence is a female donor in good health, enrolled as a control in a pregnancy study. The chain employs TRBV7-9 and TRBJ1-1; unclear D gene. Sequencing was performed on CD8+ T cells from peripheral blood mononuclear cells, taken in the second trimester of pregnancy. The CDR3: CASTPRGFVSTEAFF. The DNA of the CDR3 is TGTGCCAGCACCCCCCGGGGATTTGTATCTACTGAAGCTTTCTTT.